This T cell receptor (beta chain) was documented in a study of CD8 T cells in ankylosing spondylitis. Broader study findings: Disease-linked clones had a CD8+ phenotype and relatively low frequency in peripheral blood. Significant enrichment of disease-linked clones was reportedly seen in matched ankylosing spondylitis synovial fluid. A TCR beta motif made of roughly eight highly homologous variants seemed typical of ankylosing spondylitis blood.

This clonotype was recorded at least ten times. Its antigen is undetermined. There are 14 residues in the CDR3. V was clipped by 5 bases and J by 3 bases, with 14 bases between them. Looked up from germline, CDR1 is MDHEN and CDR2 is SYDVKM. Construction of TCR beta libraries was performed using quantitative 5'-RACE with molecular barcodes. TCRdb analysed the 5' RACE reads with MiXCR anew, one entry per CDR3 protein. The sample includes 85,000 to 100,000 distinct CDR3 sequences, about 9% seen only once; the top ten take 4.5% to 5.5%. Sequenced input: blood, either unsorted or a sorted T cell fraction (not recorded which). The TCR comes from a male donor with ankylosing spondylitis or in good health (not recorded which). This chain connects TRBV28 to TRBJ2-7; D possibly corresponds to TRBD2 (6 bases). The CDR3 region is CASSRGGVLYEQYF. In DNA, the CDR3 is TGTGCCAGCAGTCGAGGAGGGGTTCTCTACGAGCAGTACTTC. The complete variable domain, with remaining parts taken from reference TRBV28 and TRBJ2-7, reads DVKVTQSSRYLVKRTGEKVFLECVQDMDHENMFWYRQDPGLGLRLIYFSYDVKMKEKGDIPEGYSVSREKKERFSLILESASTNQTSMYLCASSRGGVLYEQYFGPGTRLTVT.